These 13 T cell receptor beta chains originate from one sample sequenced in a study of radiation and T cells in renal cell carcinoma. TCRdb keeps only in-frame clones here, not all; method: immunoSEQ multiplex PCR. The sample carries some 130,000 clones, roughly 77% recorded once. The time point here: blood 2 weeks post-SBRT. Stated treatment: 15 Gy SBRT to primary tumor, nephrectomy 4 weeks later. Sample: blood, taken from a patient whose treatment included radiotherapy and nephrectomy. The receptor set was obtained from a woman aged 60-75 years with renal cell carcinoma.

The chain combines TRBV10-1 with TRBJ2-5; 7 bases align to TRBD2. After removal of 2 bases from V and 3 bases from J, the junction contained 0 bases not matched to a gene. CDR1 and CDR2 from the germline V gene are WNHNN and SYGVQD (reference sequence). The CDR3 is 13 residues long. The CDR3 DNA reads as TGCGCCAGCAGTGAGCTAGCGGAAGAGACCCAGTACTTC. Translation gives CASSELAEETQYF.

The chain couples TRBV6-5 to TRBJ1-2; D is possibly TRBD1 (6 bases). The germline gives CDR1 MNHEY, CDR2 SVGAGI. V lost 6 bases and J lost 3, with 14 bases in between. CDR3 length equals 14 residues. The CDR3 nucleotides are TGTGCCAGCAGCTCACAACAGGGCTACTATGGCTACACCTTC. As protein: CASSSQQGYYGYTF.

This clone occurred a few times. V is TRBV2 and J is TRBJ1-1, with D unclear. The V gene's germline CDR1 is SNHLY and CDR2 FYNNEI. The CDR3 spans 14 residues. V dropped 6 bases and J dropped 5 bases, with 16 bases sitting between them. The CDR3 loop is CASRLTVTTTEAFF. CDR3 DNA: TGTGCCAGCAGACTAACAGTTACTACTACTGAAGCTTTCTTT. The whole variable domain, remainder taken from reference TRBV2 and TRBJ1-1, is EPEVTQTPSHQVTQMGQEVILRCVPISNHLYFYWYRQILGQKVEFLVSFYNNEISEKSEIFDDQFSVERPDGSNFTLKIRSTKLEDSAMYFCASRLTVTTTEAFFGQGTRLTVV.

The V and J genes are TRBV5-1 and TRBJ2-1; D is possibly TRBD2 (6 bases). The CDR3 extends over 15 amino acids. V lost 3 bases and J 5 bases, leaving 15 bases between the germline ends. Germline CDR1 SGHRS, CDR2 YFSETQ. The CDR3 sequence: CASSWTGTGHNEQFF. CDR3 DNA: TGCGCCAGCAGCTGGACCGGGACTGGACACAATGAGCAGTTCTTC.

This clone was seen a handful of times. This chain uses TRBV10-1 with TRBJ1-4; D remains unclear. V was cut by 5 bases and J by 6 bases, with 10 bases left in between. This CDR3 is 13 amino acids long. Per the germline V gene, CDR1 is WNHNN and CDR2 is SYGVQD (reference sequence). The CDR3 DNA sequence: TGCGCCAGCAGTCCAGGCGGATATGAAAAACTGTTTTTT. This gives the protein CASSPGGYEKLFF.

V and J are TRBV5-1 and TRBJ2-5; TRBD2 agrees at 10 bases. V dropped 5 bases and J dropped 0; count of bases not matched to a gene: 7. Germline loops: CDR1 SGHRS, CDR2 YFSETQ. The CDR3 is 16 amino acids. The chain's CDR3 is CASRMGLATDQETQYF. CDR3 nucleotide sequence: TGCGCCAGCAGAATGGGACTAGCGACGGACCAAGAGACCCAGTACTTC. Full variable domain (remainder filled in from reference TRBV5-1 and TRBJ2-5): KAGVTQTPRYLIKTRGQQVTLSCSPISGHRSVSWYQQTPGQGLQFLFEYFSETQRNKGNFPGRFSGRQFSNSRSEMNVSTLELGDSALYLCASRMGLATDQETQYFGPGTRLLVL.

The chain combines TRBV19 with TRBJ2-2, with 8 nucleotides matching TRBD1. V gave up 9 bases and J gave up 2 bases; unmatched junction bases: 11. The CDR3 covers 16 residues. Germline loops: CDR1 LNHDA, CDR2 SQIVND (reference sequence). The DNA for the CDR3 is TGTGCCAGCCAGTATCCCGGGACAGGTAACACCGGGGAGCTGTTTTTT. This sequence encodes CASQYPGTGNTGELFF.

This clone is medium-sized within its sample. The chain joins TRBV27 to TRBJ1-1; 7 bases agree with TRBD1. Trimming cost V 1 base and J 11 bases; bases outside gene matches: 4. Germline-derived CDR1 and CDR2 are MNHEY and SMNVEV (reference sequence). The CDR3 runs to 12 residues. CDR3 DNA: TGTGCCAGCAGTTTATACAGGGGTGAGGCTTTCTTT. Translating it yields CASSLYRGEAFF.

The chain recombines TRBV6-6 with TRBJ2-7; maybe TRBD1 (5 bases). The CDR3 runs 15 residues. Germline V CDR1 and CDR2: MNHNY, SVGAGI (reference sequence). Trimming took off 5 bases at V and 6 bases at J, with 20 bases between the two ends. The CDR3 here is CASSGAGSPLAEQYF. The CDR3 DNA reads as TGTGCCAGCAGTGGGGCCGGGTCACCACTTGCCGAGCAGTACTTC.

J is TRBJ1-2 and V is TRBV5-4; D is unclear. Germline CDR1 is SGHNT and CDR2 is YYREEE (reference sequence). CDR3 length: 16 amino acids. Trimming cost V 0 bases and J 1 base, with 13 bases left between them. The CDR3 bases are TGTGCCAGCAGCTTGGCCTTGGATTTTTTTAACTATGGCTACACCTTC. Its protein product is CASSLALDFFNYGYTF.

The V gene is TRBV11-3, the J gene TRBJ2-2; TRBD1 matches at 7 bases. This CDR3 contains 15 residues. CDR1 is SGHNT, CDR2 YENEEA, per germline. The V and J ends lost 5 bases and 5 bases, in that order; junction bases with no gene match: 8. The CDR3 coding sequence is TGTGCCAGCAGCCCCACAGGGGCACAAACCGGGGAGCTGTTTTTT. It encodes CASSPTGAQTGELFF.

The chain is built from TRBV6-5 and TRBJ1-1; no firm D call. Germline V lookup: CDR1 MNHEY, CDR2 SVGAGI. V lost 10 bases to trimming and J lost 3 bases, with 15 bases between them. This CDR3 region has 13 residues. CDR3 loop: CATSRAGDTEAFF. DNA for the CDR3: TGTGCCACGTCAAGGGCTGGGGACACTGAAGCTTTCTTT.

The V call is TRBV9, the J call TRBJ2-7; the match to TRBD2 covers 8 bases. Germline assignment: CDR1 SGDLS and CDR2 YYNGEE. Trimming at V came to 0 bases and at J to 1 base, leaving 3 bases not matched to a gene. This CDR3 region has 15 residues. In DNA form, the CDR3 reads TGTGCCAGCAGCGTAGCTAGCGGGCTGTCCTACGAGCAGTACTTC. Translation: CASSVASGLSYEQYF. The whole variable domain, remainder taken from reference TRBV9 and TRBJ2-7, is DSGVTQTPKHLITATGQRVTLRCSPRSGDLSVYWYQQSLDQGLQFLIQYYNGEERAKGNILERFSAQQFPDLHSELNLSSLELGDSALYFCASSVASGLSYEQYFGPGTRLTVT.